The 7 T cell receptor beta chains given below trace back to one sample, sequenced in a study of blood T cell repertoires in COVID-19. Libraries were prepared by immunoSEQ multiplex PCR; TCRdb keeps only in-frame clonotypes and omits some of them. The sample yields about 290,000 clones, roughly 85% seen once. The specimen was peripheral blood. These receptors came from a woman aged 30 to 39 with active or convalescent COVID-19.

This chain joins TRBV5-3 and TRBJ1-1; the D gene is possibly TRBD1 (6 bases). TRBV5-3 has ORF status, its function being uncertain. The CDR3 spans 15 residues. Trimming took off 1 base at V and 0 bases at J, with 10 bases between the two ends. In nucleotides, the CDR3 is TGTGCCAGAAGCTTGCCGGGACACATGAACACTGAAGCTTTCTTT. Encoded protein: CARSLPGHMNTEAFF.

The rearrangement joins TRBV27 to TRBJ2-7, with 7 bases fitting TRBD1. Germline values: CDR1 MNHEY, CDR2 SMNVEV (reference sequence). This CDR3 has 14 amino acids. V lost 8 bases to trimming and J lost 4 bases; unmatched junction nucleotides: 11. CDR3 coding DNA: TGTGCCAGCGCATTAAGACAGGGTAGATACGAGCAGTACTTC. It is translated as CASALRQGRYEQYF.

CDR3 sequence reads: CASSQVAGGETSYNEQFF. As DNA, the CDR3 is TGTGCCAGCAGCCAGGTAGCGGGGGGCGAAACTTCCTACAATGAGCAGTTCTTC. This chain links TRBV4-2 with TRBJ2-1; TRBD2 agrees at 10 bases. Per the germline V gene, CDR1 is LGHNA and CDR2 is YNFKEQ. Trimming at V came to 3 bases and at J to 1 base, leaving 9 bases not matched to a gene. This CDR3 has 18 amino acids.

The rearrangement joins TRBV6-4 to TRBJ1-6; 7 nucleotides align to TRBD1. Germline V gene sequence: CDR1 MRHNA, CDR2 SNTAGT. This CDR3 comprises 15 residues. Trimming took 3 bases from V and 9 from J; bases not matched to a gene: 8. Here the CDR3 reads CASSDLGGGGSPLHF. CDR3 sequence (DNA): TGTGCCAGCAGTGATCTAGGGGGCGGCGGTTCACCCCTCCACTTT.

The CDR3 sequence: CASSLERNTIYF. The CDR3 DNA follows: TGTGCCAGCAGTTTGGAGCGAAACACCATATATTTT. The chain has TRBV12-3 or TRBV12-4 and TRBJ1-3; D gene unclear. CDR3 length: 12 amino acids. With 3 bases removed from V and 5 bases from J, the gap between germline ends came to 5 bases.

The chain uses TRBV5-5 and TRBJ2-3; D is possibly TRBD1 (6 bases). CDR3 length: 14 residues. Trimming removed 0 bases from V and 3 bases from J, with 8 bases in between. Germline CDR1 SGHKS, CDR2 YYEKEE (reference sequence). Written as DNA, the CDR3 is TGTGCCAGCAGCTTGGACAGGGAGACAGATACGCAGTATTTT. Translation gives CASSLDRETDTQYF.

This chain connects TRBV5-1 to TRBJ2-3; 12 positions agree with TRBD2. Trimming cost V 4 bases and J 5 bases; bases outside gene matches: 8. Germline CDR1 reads SGHRS; CDR2 reads YFSETQ. This CDR3 has 16 amino acids. The CDR3 is CASSDGLAGPGDTQYF. CDR3 DNA: TGCGCCAGCAGCGATGGACTAGCGGGACCCGGAGATACGCAGTATTTT.